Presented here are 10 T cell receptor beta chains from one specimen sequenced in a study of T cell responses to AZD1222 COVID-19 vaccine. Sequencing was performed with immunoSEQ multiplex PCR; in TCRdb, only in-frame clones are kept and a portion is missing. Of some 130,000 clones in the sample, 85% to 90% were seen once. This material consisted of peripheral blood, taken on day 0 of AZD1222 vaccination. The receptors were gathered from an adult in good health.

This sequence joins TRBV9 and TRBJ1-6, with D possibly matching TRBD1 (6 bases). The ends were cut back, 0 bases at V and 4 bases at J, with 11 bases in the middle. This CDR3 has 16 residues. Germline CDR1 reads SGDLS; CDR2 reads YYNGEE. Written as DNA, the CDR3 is TGTGCCAGCAGCGTAGTAGGAGGGGGGTATAATTCACCCCTCCACTTT. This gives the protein CASSVVGGGYNSPLHF.

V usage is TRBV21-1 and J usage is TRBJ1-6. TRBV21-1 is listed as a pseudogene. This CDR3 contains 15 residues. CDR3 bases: TGTGCCCCCCGCCCCCCCGGACCGGGGGGCTCACCCCTCCACTTT. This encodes CAPRPPGPGGSPLHF.

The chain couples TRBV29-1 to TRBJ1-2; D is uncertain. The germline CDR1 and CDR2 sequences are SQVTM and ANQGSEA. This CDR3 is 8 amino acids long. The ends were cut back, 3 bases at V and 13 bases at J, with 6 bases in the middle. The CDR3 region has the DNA TGCAGCGTTGAGGCCGGCACCTTC. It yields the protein CSVEAGTF.

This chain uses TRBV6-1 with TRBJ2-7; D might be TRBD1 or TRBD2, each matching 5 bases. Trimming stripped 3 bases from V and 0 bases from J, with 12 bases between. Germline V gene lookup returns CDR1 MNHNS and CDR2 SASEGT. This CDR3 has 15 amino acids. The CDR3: CASSDPGTGSYEQYF. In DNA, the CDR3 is TGTGCCAGCAGTGACCCCGGGACGGGCTCCTACGAGCAGTACTTC.

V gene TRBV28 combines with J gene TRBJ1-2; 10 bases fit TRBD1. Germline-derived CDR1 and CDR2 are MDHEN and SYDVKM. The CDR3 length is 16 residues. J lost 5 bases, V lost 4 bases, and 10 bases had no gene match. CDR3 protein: CASSSPTGGAYYGYTF. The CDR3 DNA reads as TGTGCCAGCAGTTCTCCGACAGGGGGCGCCTATTATGGCTACACCTTC.

CDR3 DNA: TGTGCCAGCACCCCTCGGGGGTACAGTTCGAACACTGAAGCTTTCTTT. Its translation: CASTPRGYSSNTEAFF. This chain uses TRBV28 with TRBJ1-1; TRBD1 might be the D (5 bases). Between the trimmed V and J ends, which lost 7 bases and 1 base, there was a span of 19 bases. The CDR3 is 16 residues long. In germline, CDR1 is MDHEN, CDR2 SYDVKM.

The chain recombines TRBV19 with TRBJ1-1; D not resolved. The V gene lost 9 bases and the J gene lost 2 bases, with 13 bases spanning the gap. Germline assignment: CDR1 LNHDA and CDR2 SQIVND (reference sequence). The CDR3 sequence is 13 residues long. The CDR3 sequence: CASSGQLNTEAFF. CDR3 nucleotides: TGTGCCAGCTCGGGCCAACTTAACACTGAAGCTTTCTTT.

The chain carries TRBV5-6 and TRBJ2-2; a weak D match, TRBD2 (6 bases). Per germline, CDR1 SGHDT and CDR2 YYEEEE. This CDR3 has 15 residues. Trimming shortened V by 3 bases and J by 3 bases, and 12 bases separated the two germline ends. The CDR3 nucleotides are TGTGCCAGCAGCTACGGGACTTTTTACACCGGGGAGCTGTTTTTT. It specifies CASSYGTFYTGELFF.

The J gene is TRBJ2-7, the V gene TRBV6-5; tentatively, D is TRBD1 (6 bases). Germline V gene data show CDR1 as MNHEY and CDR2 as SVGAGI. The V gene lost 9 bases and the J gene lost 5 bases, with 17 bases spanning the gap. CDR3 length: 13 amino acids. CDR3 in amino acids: CASGRGKQDEQYF. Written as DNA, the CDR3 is TGTGCCAGTGGTAGGGGGAAACAGGACGAGCAGTACTTC.

The CDR3 DNA reads TGTGCCAGCAGCTTAGAGGCCTTCACCTCTGTCTACGAGCAGTACTTC. Translation gives CASSLEAFTSVYEQYF. The rearrangement links TRBV11-2 to TRBJ2-7; D gene ambiguous. The length of the CDR3 is 16 residues. The germline V gene has CDR1 SGHAT and CDR2 FQNNGV. Trimming pared 0 bases from V and 3 bases from J, leaving 15 bases between. Full variable domain (rest looked up from reference TRBV11-2 and TRBJ2-7): EAGVAQSPRYKIIEKRQSVAFWCNPISGHATLYWYQQILGQGPKLLIQFQNNGVVDDSQLPKDRFSAERLKGVDSTLKIQPAKLEDSAVYLCASSLEAFTSVYEQYFGPGTRLTVT.